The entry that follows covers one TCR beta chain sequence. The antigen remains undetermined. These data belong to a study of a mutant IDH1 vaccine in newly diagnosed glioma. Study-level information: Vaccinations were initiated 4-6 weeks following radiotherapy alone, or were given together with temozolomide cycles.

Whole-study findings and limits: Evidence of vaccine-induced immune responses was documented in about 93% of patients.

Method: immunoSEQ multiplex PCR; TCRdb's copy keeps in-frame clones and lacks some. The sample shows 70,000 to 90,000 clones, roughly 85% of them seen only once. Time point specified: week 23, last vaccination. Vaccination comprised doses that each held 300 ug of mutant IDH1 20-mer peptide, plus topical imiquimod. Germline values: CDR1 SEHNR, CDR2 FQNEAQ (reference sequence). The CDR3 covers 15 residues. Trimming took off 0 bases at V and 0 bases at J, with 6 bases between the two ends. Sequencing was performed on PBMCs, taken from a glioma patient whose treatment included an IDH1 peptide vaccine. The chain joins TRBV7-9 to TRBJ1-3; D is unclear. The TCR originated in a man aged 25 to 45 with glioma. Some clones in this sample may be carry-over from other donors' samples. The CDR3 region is CASSLADISGNTIYF. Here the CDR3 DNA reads TGTGCCAGCAGCTTAGCAGATATCTCTGGAAACACCATATATTTT.